The entry below gives a single TCR beta chain sequence along with its context. These data originate in a study of T cell changes during pregnancy in multiple sclerosis. The repertoire was sequenced with immunoSEQ multiplex PCR; TCRdb's copy has only in-frame clones and lacks some. The repertoire holds about 40,000 clones, with about 90% as singletons. This sequence originates from a female donor with multiple sclerosis, enrolled in a pregnancy study. The specimen was CD4+ T cells from peripheral blood mononuclear cells, collected in the third trimester of pregnancy.

The CDR3 DNA is TGTGCCAGCAGTGAAGAACAGGCGACCCTACCCTATGGCTACACCTTC. Translated, it gives CASSEEQATLPYGYTF. The chain combines TRBV2 with TRBJ1-2; possible D gene TRBD1, 5 bases. This CDR3 contains 16 residues. Per the germline V gene, CDR1 is SNHLY and CDR2 is FYNNEI. V lost 1 base to trimming and J lost 4 bases, with 16 bases between them. The whole variable domain, filled in from reference TRBV2 and TRBJ1-2, reads EPEVTQTPSHQVTQMGQEVILRCVPISNHLYFYWYRQILGQKVEFLVSFYNNEISEKSEIFDDQFSVERPDGSNFTLKIRSTKLEDSAMYFCASSEEQATLPYGYTFGSGTRLTVV.